The TCR beta chain described here comes from a study of blood T cell repertoires in COVID-19. Study as a whole: The samples span acute and convalescent COVID-19 from the United States, Italy and Spain. T cells, B-cell-depleted T cells, or PBMCs provided the cDNA or gDNA that served as material.

Authors' processing steps: It was from reference gene primer amplification that nucleated cell counts were estimated. Assay: immunoSEQ multiplex PCR; the TCRdb copy retains only in-frame clones and omits some. V and J calls and clone size are given by that table; D and trimming were obtained from the DNA. The sample carries 85,000 to 120,000 clones, under 90% recorded once. Germline assignment: CDR1 SQVTM and CDR2 ANQGSEA. The CDR3 has 11 amino acids. V lost 6 bases, J lost 4 bases, and 9 bases lay in between. What was sequenced was peripheral blood. The rearrangement links TRBV29-1 to TRBJ1-1, with no clear D. The TCR was taken from a woman between 55 and 75 years old with acute or convalescent COVID-19. This CDR3 reads CSVRTSTEAFF. DNA of the CDR3: TGCAGCGTGCGGACTAGCACTGAAGCTTTCTTT.